The 9 T cell receptor beta chains below all came from one sample that was sequenced in a study of blood T cell repertoires in COVID-19. Data came from immunoSEQ multiplex PCR; TCRdb stores just in-frame clones and leaves some out. The profile shows some 160,000 clones, 70% to 90% of them singletons. The sample taken for sequencing was peripheral blood. Every receptor here comes from a woman of 80 years or more with COVID-19, enrolled during active disease.

The chain joins TRBV3-1 (or the pseudogene TRBV3-2) to TRBJ1-2; D unclear. The CDR3 has 13 amino acids. CDR1 is LGHDT, CDR2 YNNKEL, per germline (reference sequence). Trimming left V 5 bases short and J 0 bases short, with 7 bases between. The CDR3 loop reads CASSEDPNYGYTF. DNA for the CDR3: TGTGCCAGCAGCGAGGATCCTAACTATGGCTACACCTTC.

The V and J genes are TRBV5-5 and TRBJ2-4; possibly TRBD1 for D (5 bases). Germline CDR1 is SGHKS and CDR2 is YYEKEE (reference sequence). This CDR3 contains 14 residues. The V end was cut by 0 bases, the J end by 9 bases, with 13 bases between. The CDR3 spells CASSLDTRVAIQYF. DNA of the CDR3: TGTGCCAGCAGCTTGGACACCAGGGTTGCCATTCAGTACTTC.

The chain couples TRBV3-1 (or the pseudogene TRBV3-2) to TRBJ2-5; D might be TRBD2 (5 bases). Germline-derived CDR1 and CDR2 are LGHDT and YNNKEL (reference sequence). The V end was cut by 8 bases, the J end by 3 bases, with 13 bases between. This CDR3 region has 13 residues. The CDR3 bases are TGTGCCAGCGGACTCCATAACGAAGAGACCCAGTACTTC. Translating it yields CASGLHNEETQYF.

The chain is built from TRBV27 and TRBJ1-2; no firm D call. V lost 3 bases to trimming and J lost 7 bases, with 12 bases between them. The CDR3 has 13 residues. The germline V gene encodes CDR1 MNHEY and CDR2 SMNVEV (reference sequence). CDR3 region: CASSFRGSSGYTF. CDR3 nucleotides: TGTGCCAGCAGTTTTCGGGGTTCGAGTGGCTACACCTTC.

This clone has a handful of counts. V and J are TRBV4-1 and TRBJ2-7; 7 bases map to TRBD2. This CDR3 comprises 18 residues. Per the germline V gene, CDR1 is MGHRA and CDR2 is YSYEKL. The J segment lost 3 bases and the V segment lost 0 bases, leaving 14 bases of the junction unmatched. CDR3 sequence: CASSQDLNVASGYYEQYF. The CDR3 DNA sequence: TGCGCCAGCAGCCAAGATTTGAATGTGGCTAGCGGATACTACGAGCAGTACTTC.

The CDR3 loop is CASSLVGEAYEQYF. The CDR3 DNA is TGTGCCAGCAGCTTAGTAGGGGAAGCCTACGAGCAGTACTTC. The rearrangement links TRBV7-8 to TRBJ2-7; a possible D gene is TRBD1 (5 bases). Trimming took off 1 base at V and 2 bases at J, with 9 bases between the two ends. The CDR3 spans 14 residues. The germline V gene encodes CDR1 SGHVS and CDR2 FQNEAQ.

The chain has TRBV11-3 and TRBJ1-4, with TRBD1 identical over 8 bases. The CDR3 is made up of 16 amino acids. Germline V lookup: CDR1 SGHNT, CDR2 YENEEA. Trimming cost V 2 bases and J 4 bases; bases outside gene matches: 6. The CDR3, as DNA: TGTGCCAGCAGCTTACGCCAGGGGGCCCTTAATGAAAAACTGTTTTTT. Protein product: CASSLRQGALNEKLFF.

The chain employs TRBV6-5 and TRBJ2-7; weak D call: TRBD1 (6 bases). The CDR3 has 12 amino acids. Germline CDR1 MNHEY, CDR2 SVGAGI. The germline V and J ends were trimmed by 6 bases and 6 bases, with 12 bases remaining between them. The CDR3 is CASSRGRVEQYF. CDR3 DNA sequence: TGTGCCAGCAGCAGGGGCCGAGTCGAGCAGTACTTC.

The chain uses TRBV5-1 and TRBJ1-1; the match to TRBD1 covers 7 bases. The V and J ends lost 4 bases and 8 bases, in that order; junction bases with no gene match: 11. CDR3 length: 14 residues. Germline CDR1 reads SGHRS; CDR2 reads YFSETQ. CDR3: CASSPKGQDEEAFF. CDR3 DNA: TGCGCCAGCAGCCCAAAAGGACAGGACGAAGAAGCTTTCTTT.